Below, 24 T cell receptor beta chains from the same sample are listed, as sequenced in a study of T cell changes during pregnancy in multiple sclerosis. Here immunoSEQ multiplex PCR was the method, and the copy in TCRdb shows in-frame clones only, minus some. The data show about 42,000 clones, approximately 80% seen once. Sequencing used CD4+ T cells from peripheral blood mononuclear cells, obtained before pregnancy. Receptors were obtained from a female donor with multiple sclerosis, enrolled in a pregnancy study.

The chain recombines TRBV2 with TRBJ1-3, with no clear D. The CDR3 is 16 residues long. Germline V lookup: CDR1 SNHLY, CDR2 FYNNEI. Trimming stripped 4 bases from V and 0 bases from J, with 13 bases between. Written as DNA, the CDR3 is TGTGCCAGCAGTGCGCCCACGGTCGTCTCTGGAAACACCATATATTTT. It codes for CASSAPTVVSGNTIYF.

The chain links TRBV19 to TRBJ2-3, with D perhaps TRBD2 (5 bases). From germline, CDR1 is LNHDA and CDR2 SQIVND (reference sequence). V was clipped by 3 bases and J by 6 bases, with 16 bases between them. The CDR3 loop spans 15 amino acids. The CDR3 nucleotides are TGTGCCAGTAGTATTGGGAGTAGGGTCGCTGATACGCAGTATTTT. Translated, it gives CASSIGSRVADTQYF.

The chain couples TRBV10-2 to TRBJ2-7; 9 positions agree with TRBD1. The V segment lost 9 bases and the J segment 0 bases; nucleotides outside the gene matches: 6. The CDR3 contains 14 residues. The germline V gene encodes CDR1 WSHSY and CDR2 SAAADI. The chain's CDR3 is CASGQGMGSYEQYF. Here the CDR3 DNA reads TGCGCCAGTGGACAGGGGATGGGCTCCTACGAGCAGTACTTC.

This rearrangement joins TRBV5-6 to TRBJ2-7; TRBD2 matches 11 bases. With V trimmed by 3 bases and J by 4 bases, 6 bases remained unmatched. The germline gives CDR1 SGHDT, CDR2 YYEEEE. The CDR3 runs 15 residues. CDR3 DNA sequence: TGTGCCAGCAGCTCCGGGACTAGCGGCTCGTACGAGCAGTACTTC. Translating it yields CASSSGTSGSYEQYF.

The chain uses TRBV6-6 and TRBJ1-3; D gene unclear. There are 14 residues in the CDR3. Germline CDR1 MNHNY, CDR2 SVGAGI (reference sequence). V gave up 6 bases and J gave up 4 bases, with 13 bases separating them. CDR3 protein: CASRPGEGGNTIYF. As DNA, the CDR3 is TGTGCCAGCAGACCCGGGGAAGGAGGAAACACCATATATTTT.

The chain employs TRBV29-1 and TRBJ1-2; D call uncertain. The CDR3 runs to 11 residues. Germline-derived CDR1 and CDR2 are SQVTM and ANQGSEA. V was shortened by 6 bases and J by 6 bases, with 11 bases between the two germline ends. The CDR3 sequence: CSVADLDGYTF. Here the CDR3 DNA reads TGCAGCGTCGCCGACTTGGATGGCTACACCTTC.

J is TRBJ2-7 and V is TRBV4-2, with TRBD1 as a possible D gene (5 bases). The V gene's germline CDR1 is LGHNA and CDR2 YNFKEQ. With 3 bases removed from V and 0 bases from J, the gap between germline ends came to 12 bases. The CDR3 runs to 15 residues. In DNA, the CDR3 is TGTGCCAGCAGCCAGGGGCAAAGGAGCTCCTACGAGCAGTACTTC. Translated, it gives CASSQGQRSSYEQYF.

The rearrangement uses TRBV6-5 and TRBJ2-7; 8 bases fit TRBD1. The germline V gene has CDR1 MNHEY and CDR2 SVGAGI. The length of the CDR3 is 15 residues. V dropped 7 bases and J dropped 4; count of bases not matched to a gene: 12. This CDR3 is CASTINRGDTYEQYF. The CDR3 DNA reads as TGTGCCAGCACTATAAACAGGGGGGATACATACGAGCAGTACTTC.

This chain connects TRBV19 to TRBJ1-2; D is possibly TRBD1 (6 bases). The V gene lost 8 bases and the J gene lost 6 bases, with 16 bases spanning the gap. This CDR3 region has 13 residues. Germline CDR1 is LNHDA and CDR2 is SQIVND (reference sequence). CDR3 sequence reads: CASYSRDKHGYTF. The CDR3 DNA follows: TGTGCCAGTTATAGCCGGGACAAACATGGCTACACCTTC.

V is TRBV6-6 and J is TRBJ1-5, with no clear D. CDR3 size: 12 residues. V lost 5 bases to trimming and J lost 5 bases, with 7 bases between them. Germline CDR1 reads MNHNY; CDR2 reads SVGAGI (reference sequence). CDR3 DNA sequence: TGTGCCAGCAGTCCCCCGGATCAGCCCCAGCATTTT. This gives the protein CASSPPDQPQHF.

V is TRBV19 and J is TRBJ2-1; 7 positions agree with TRBD2. From germline, CDR1 is LNHDA and CDR2 SQIVND (reference sequence). With 4 bases clipped from V and 3 bases from J, the junction kept 3 bases outside the gene matches. This CDR3 is built from 14 residues. The CDR3 loop reads CASSKLADYNEQFF. For the CDR3, the DNA is TGTGCCAGTAGTAAGCTAGCGGACTACAATGAGCAGTTCTTC.

CDR3 DNA: TGTGCCAGCAGTTTAAGGGGGGGCCCCCTTGACAATCAGCCCCAGCATTTT. It yields the protein CASSLRGGPLDNQPQHF. This chain links TRBV27 with TRBJ1-5, with a possible D match to TRBD1 (6 bases). CDR1 and CDR2 (germline): MNHEY, SMNVEV (reference sequence). Trimming removed 2 bases from V and 3 bases from J, with 17 bases in between. The CDR3 is made up of 17 amino acids.

The chain joins TRBV30 to TRBJ1-4, with 11 bases aligning to TRBD1. The CDR3 runs 15 residues. The V and J ends lost 5 bases and 8 bases, in that order; junction bases with no gene match: 10. CDR1 is GTSNPN, CDR2 SVGIG, per germline (reference sequence). The CDR3: CAWCRFGTGGEKLFF. The CDR3 DNA reads TGTGCCTGGTGTCGTTTCGGGACAGGGGGGGAAAAACTGTTTTTT.

This clone was detected only once. The J gene is TRBJ1-1, the V gene TRBV30; 8 nucleotides align to TRBD1. The CDR3 contains 13 residues. Germline loops: CDR1 GTSNPN, CDR2 SVGIG (reference sequence). The V gene end was trimmed by 2 bases and the J gene end by 10 bases; junction bases not matched to a gene: 9. CDR3 DNA sequence: TGTGCCTGGAGTCCCCCAGGGGGCTCTGCAGCTTTCTTT. It encodes CAWSPPGGSAAFF.

This chain connects TRBV29-1 to TRBJ2-2; 8 positions agree with TRBD1. V shed 5 bases and J 1 base; nucleotides not matched to a gene: 6. The CDR3 is 15 amino acids. From germline, CDR1 is SQVTM and CDR2 ANQGSEA. The CDR3 protein is CSVRTGRVNTGELFF. CDR3 nucleotides: TGCAGCGTTAGGACAGGGCGGGTGAACACCGGGGAGCTGTTTTTT.

CDR3 bases: TGTGCCAGCTCGGAGACTAGCGGGAGTAGGGGAAGCGAGCAGTTCTTC. Its translation: CASSETSGSRGSEQFF. The chain joins TRBV18 to TRBJ2-1; 12 nucleotides align to TRBD2. There are 16 residues in the CDR3. In germline, CDR1 is KGHSH, CDR2 LQKENI. The V gene end was trimmed by 6 bases and the J gene end by 10 bases; junction bases not matched to a gene: 13. Filled out from reference TRBV18 and TRBJ2-1, the complete variable domain reads NAGVMQNPRHLVRRRGQEARLRCSPMKGHSHVYWYRQLPEEGLKFMVYLQKENIIDESGMPKERFSAEFPKEGPSILRIQQVVRGDSAAYFCASSETSGSRGSEQFFGPGTRLTVL.

The chain links TRBV7-3 to TRBJ1-2; TRBD1 matches 12 bases. In germline, CDR1 is SGHTA, CDR2 FQGTGA. The CDR3 is 15 residues long. Trimming took 5 bases from V and 8 from J; bases not matched to a gene: 9. The CDR3 loop reads CASSAGTGGARGYTF. The CDR3 DNA reads as TGTGCCAGCAGCGCCGGGACAGGGGGCGCAAGGGGCTACACCTTC.

This chain joins TRBV7-9 and TRBJ1-1; D is perhaps TRBD1 (5 bases). Germline values: CDR1 SEHNR, CDR2 FQNEAQ (reference sequence). This CDR3 contains 14 residues. Between the trimmed V and J ends, which lost 1 base and 3 bases, there was a span of 9 bases. CDR3 protein: CASSLDTGDTEAFF. The CDR3 DNA follows: TGTGCCAGCAGCTTAGATACAGGCGACACTGAAGCTTTCTTT.

The chain is built from TRBV6-5 and TRBJ1-2; D uncertain. Germline V gene sequence: CDR1 MNHEY, CDR2 SVGAGI. The CDR3 loop spans 12 amino acids. The ends were cut back, 3 bases at V and 14 bases at J, with 16 bases in the middle. CDR3 in DNA: TGTGCCAGCAGTTATTCGAATGACCCCAGGACCTTC. This gives the protein CASSYSNDPRTF.

The rearrangement joins TRBV6-4 to TRBJ2-2; TRBD1 might be the D (6 bases). V dropped 2 bases and J dropped 1 base, with 26 bases sitting between them. CDR3 length: 21 residues. Germline V gene data show CDR1 as MRHNA and CDR2 as SNTAGT. CDR3 coding DNA: TGTGCCAGCAGTGACGACAGGCCGGGACCCGCGAACCTTGGGAACACCGGGGAGCTGTTTTTT. This encodes CASSDDRPGPANLGNTGELFF.

J is TRBJ2-2 and V is TRBV5-1; 7 bases are shared with TRBD1. The CDR3 covers 17 residues. Trimming at V came to 0 bases and at J to 7 bases, leaving 12 bases not matched to a gene. CDR1 is SGHRS, CDR2 YFSETQ, per germline. DNA for the CDR3: TGCGCCAGCAGCTTGGTGACAGGGCCTACGATGGGCGGGGAGCTGTTTTTT. Translated: CASSLVTGPTMGGELFF. Complete variable domain (other parts from reference TRBV5-1 and TRBJ2-2): KAGVTQTPRYLIKTRGQQVTLSCSPISGHRSVSWYQQTPGQGLQFLFEYFSETQRNKGNFPGRFSGRQFSNSRSEMNVSTLELGDSALYLCASSLVTGPTMGGELFFGEGSRLTVL.

The V gene is TRBV19, the J gene TRBJ2-7; 9 bases match TRBD1. Germline CDR1 is LNHDA and CDR2 is SQIVND (reference sequence). This CDR3 comprises 15 residues. V shed 5 bases and J 2 bases; nucleotides not matched to a gene: 7. CDR3 region: CASSLPGQGTYEQYF. The CDR3 DNA follows: TGTGCCAGTAGTCTCCCGGGACAGGGAACCTACGAGCAGTACTTC. The variable domain in full, with the rest retrieved from reference TRBV19 and TRBJ2-7, is DGGITQSPKYLFRKEGQNVTLSCEQNLNHDAMYWYRQDPGQGLRLIYYSQIVNDFQKGDIAEGYSVSREKKESFPLTVTSAQKNPTAFYLCASSLPGQGTYEQYFGPGTRLTVT.

This clone was picked up one time. The chain recombines TRBV9 with TRBJ2-7; TRBD1 agrees at 8 bases. The CDR3 covers 14 residues. The germline gives CDR1 SGDLS, CDR2 YYNGEE. The V and J ends lost 4 bases and 5 bases, in that order; junction bases with no gene match: 8. The CDR3 sequence is CASSSQGVKDEQYF. DNA for the CDR3: TGTGCCAGCAGCTCACAGGGGGTGAAGGACGAGCAGTACTTC.

The chain joins TRBV5-1 to TRBJ2-5; D may be TRBD1 (6 bases). The CDR3 is 15 residues long. Germline V gene lookup returns CDR1 SGHRS and CDR2 YFSETQ. Between the trimmed V and J ends, which lost 0 bases and 3 bases, there was a span of 12 bases. DNA of the CDR3: TGCGCCAGCAGCTTGGGGGGGCGCGGAGAAGAGACCCAGTACTTC. Translation: CASSLGGRGEETQYF.